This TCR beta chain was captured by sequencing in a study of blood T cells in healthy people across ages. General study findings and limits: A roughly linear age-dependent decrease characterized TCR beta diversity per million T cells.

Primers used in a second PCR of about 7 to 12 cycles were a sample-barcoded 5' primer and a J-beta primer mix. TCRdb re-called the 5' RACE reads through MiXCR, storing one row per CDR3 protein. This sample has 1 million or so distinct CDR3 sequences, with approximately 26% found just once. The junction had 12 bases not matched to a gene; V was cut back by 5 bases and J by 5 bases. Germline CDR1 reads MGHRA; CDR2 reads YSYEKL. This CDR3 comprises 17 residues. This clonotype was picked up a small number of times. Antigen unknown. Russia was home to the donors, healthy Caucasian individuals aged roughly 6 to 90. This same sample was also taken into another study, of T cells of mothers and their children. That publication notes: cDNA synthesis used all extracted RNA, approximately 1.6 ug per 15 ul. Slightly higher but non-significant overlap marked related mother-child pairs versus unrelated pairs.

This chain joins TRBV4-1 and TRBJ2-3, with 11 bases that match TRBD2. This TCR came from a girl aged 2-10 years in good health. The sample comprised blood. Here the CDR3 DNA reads TGCGCCAGCAGCGACGTGGCCACTAGCGGGAGAGAAGATACGCAGTATTTT. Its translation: CASSDVATSGREDTQYF.